These 6 T cell receptor beta chains share one sample of origin, sequenced in a study of cytomegalovirus exposure and HLA in healthy donors. With 60 Vbeta and 13 Jbeta primers, the PCR was carried out. Profiled with immunoSEQ multiplex PCR; TCRdb holds only in-frame clones, not every one. The sample has about 85,000 clones, more than 75% seen once. The sample comprised PBMCs. The receptors derive from a woman between 45 and 65 years old in good health and CMV-seropositive.

The chain couples TRBV25-1 to TRBJ1-2; TRBD1 matches 7 bases. CDR3 length equals 13 residues. V was clipped by 3 bases and J by 5 bases; unmatched bases: 3. From germline, CDR1 is MGHDK and CDR2 SYGVNS. The CDR3 loop is CASSEGQRYGYTF. The CDR3 DNA reads as TGTGCCAGCAGTGAGGGACAGCGTTATGGCTACACCTTC.

This clone was counted between two and nine times. The chain has TRBV2 and TRBJ2-1; TRBD2 agrees at 13 bases. Germline V gives CDR1 SNHLY, CDR2 FYNNEI. This CDR3 is built from 15 residues. The V gene end was trimmed by 6 bases and the J gene end by 8 bases; junction bases not matched to a gene: 7. CDR3 amino acids: CASSFTSGRAHEQFF. The CDR3 DNA reads as TGTGCCAGCAGCTTCACTAGCGGGAGGGCCCATGAGCAGTTCTTC. The full variable domain, completed using reference TRBV2 and TRBJ2-1, is EPEVTQTPSHQVTQMGQEVILRCVPISNHLYFYWYRQILGQKVEFLVSFYNNEISEKSEIFDDQFSVERPDGSNFTLKIRSTKLEDSAMYFCASSFTSGRAHEQFFGPGTRLTVL.

This clone was counted only a few times. This rearrangement joins TRBV5-4 to TRBJ1-1, with D uncertain. Germline V gene lookup returns CDR1 SGHNT and CDR2 YYREEE (reference sequence). The ends were cut back, 7 bases at V and 1 base at J, with 14 bases in the middle. CDR3 length equals 14 residues. The CDR3: CASGGPLENTEAFF. In nucleotides, the CDR3 is TGTGCCAGCGGCGGGCCGCTCGAGAACACTGAAGCTTTCTTT.

The chain employs TRBV6-5 and TRBJ1-3, with D uncertain. The V end was cut by 3 bases, the J end by 3 bases, with 6 bases between. CDR3 length equals 13 residues. Germline V gene sequence: CDR1 MNHEY, CDR2 SVGAGI. CDR3 sequence reads: CASSYSVGNTIYF. CDR3 bases: TGTGCCAGCAGTTATAGCGTTGGAAACACCATATATTTT.

The chain is built from TRBV6-5 and TRBJ1-4, with 7 bases fitting TRBD1. The CDR3 is 13 amino acids. Trimming took 7 bases from V and 5 from J; bases not matched to a gene: 4. CDR1 and CDR2 (germline): MNHEY, SVGAGI. This chain's CDR3 is CASTAQGNEKLFF. The CDR3 nucleotides are TGTGCCAGCACCGCACAGGGGAATGAAAAACTGTTTTTT.

The V call is TRBV18, the J call TRBJ1-1; no definite D call. Trimming stripped 3 bases from V and 2 bases from J, with 10 bases between. CDR1 and CDR2 (germline): KGHSH, LQKENI. The CDR3 is made up of 14 amino acids. In DNA form, the CDR3 reads TGTGCCAGCTCACCGTGGGCAGATAACACTGAAGCTTTCTTT. Translation: CASSPWADNTEAFF. Variable domain in full (rest from reference TRBV18 and TRBJ1-1): NAGVMQNPRHLVRRRGQEARLRCSPMKGHSHVYWYRQLPEEGLKFMVYLQKENIIDESGMPKERFSAEFPKEGPSILRIQQVVRGDSAAYFCASSPWADNTEAFFGQGTRLTVV.